This is a list of T cell receptor beta chains from one sample in a study of cytomegalovirus exposure and HLA in healthy donors. Some clones are missing from TCRdb's copy, which holds only in-frame ones; the method was immunoSEQ multiplex PCR. The repertoire includes some 150,000 clones, 87% of them detected once, and 0.75% to 0.95% sits in the top ten. Sequencing used PBMCs. All receptors come from a woman under 40 in good health and CMV-seronegative. Both conserved end residues are part of each CDR3. Each record gives: clone size, V gene, D gene, CDR3 length, J gene, CDR3 DNA, CDR3 protein. D genes are given only for firm matches. For some rows the clone size is stated as once, few or many, or as a class when expanded; others skip it.

clone size: once; V gene: TRBV5-1; D gene: TRBD1; CDR3 length: 15; J gene: TRBJ1-1; CDR3 DNA: TGCGCCAGCAGCTGGGGGGACAGTTTGAACACTGAAGCTTTCTTT; CDR3 protein: CASSWGDSLNTEAFF
clone size: .; V gene: TRBV28; D gene: .; CDR3 length: 15; J gene: TRBJ2-7; CDR3 DNA: TGTGCCAGCAGTTTATATGGCGGATACTCCTACGAGCAGTACTTC; CDR3 protein: CASSLYGGYSYEQYF
clone size: .; V gene: TRBV4-2; D gene: .; CDR3 length: 15; J gene: TRBJ2-5; CDR3 DNA: TGTGCCAGCAGCCAAACCGATTCACAGAAAGAGACCCAGTACTTC; CDR3 protein: CASSQTDSQKETQYF
clone size: .; V gene: TRBV5-1; D gene: TRBD2; CDR3 length: 17; J gene: TRBJ2-7; CDR3 DNA: TGCGCCAGCAGCTCTTCGGGACTATTAAGAAGCCATTACGAGCAGTACTTC; CDR3 protein: CASSSSGLLRSHYEQYF
clone size: .; V gene: TRBV4-1; D gene: TRBD2; CDR3 length: 16; J gene: TRBJ2-1; CDR3 DNA: TGCGCCAGCAGCTACTTAGCGGGGGGGCCCGGGAATGAGCAGTTCTTC; CDR3 protein: CASSYLAGGPGNEQFF
clone size: .; V gene: TRBV5-1; D gene: .; CDR3 length: 14; J gene: TRBJ2-2; CDR3 DNA: TGCGCCAGCAGCTTAGGGACAAACACCGGGGAGCTGTTTTTT; CDR3 protein: CASSLGTNTGELFF
clone size: .; V gene: TRBV18; D gene: TRBD1; CDR3 length: 15; J gene: TRBJ1-2; CDR3 DNA: TGTGCCAGCTTTGGGACAGTCCTAGAAGATGGTGGCTACACCTTC; CDR3 protein: CASFGTVLEDGGYTF
clone size: .; V gene: TRBV7-9; D gene: TRBD1; CDR3 length: 14; J gene: TRBJ2-7; CDR3 DNA: TGTGCCAGCAGCTCAGGGGGCGATCAATTAGAGCAGTACTTC; CDR3 protein: CASSSGGDQLEQYF
clone size: once; V gene: TRBV5-1; D gene: TRBD1; CDR3 length: 16; J gene: TRBJ1-4; CDR3 DNA: TGCGCCAGCAGCCCGGACAGGGGCCGAGCTAATGAAAAACTGTTTTTT; CDR3 protein: CASSPDRGRANEKLFF
clone size: .; V gene: TRBV5-1; D gene: TRBD2; CDR3 length: 17; J gene: TRBJ2-5; CDR3 DNA: TGCGCCAGCAGCCTTAATGGACTAGCGGCAATAGGGGAGACCCAGTACTTC; CDR3 protein: CASSLNGLAAIGETQYF
clone size: .; V gene: TRBV7-6; D gene: .; CDR3 length: 16; J gene: TRBJ2-2; CDR3 DNA: TGTGCCAGCAGACGAGCCAACAGAACGAACACCGGGGAGCTGTTTTTT; CDR3 protein: CASRRANRTNTGELFF
clone size: .; V gene: TRBV5-1; D gene: .; CDR3 length: 16; J gene: TRBJ1-6; CDR3 DNA: TGCGCCAGCACGAAAACAGGTGTTCTAATGGATTCACCCCTCCACTTT; CDR3 protein: CASTKTGVLMDSPLHF
clone size: .; V gene: TRBV7-9; D gene: .; CDR3 length: 15; J gene: TRBJ1-1; CDR3 DNA: TGTGCCAGCAGCGGCAGGGAAAGGAGAGGAACTGAAGCTTTCTTT; CDR3 protein: CASSGRERRGTEAFF
clone size: .; V gene: TRBV13; D gene: TRBD2; CDR3 length: 16; J gene: TRBJ2-7; CDR3 DNA: TGTGCCAGCAGCTGGAGACTAGCGGGGGCCACCTACGAGCAGTACTTC; CDR3 protein: CASSWRLAGATYEQYF
clone size: .; V gene: TRBV10-3; D gene: .; CDR3 length: 12; J gene: TRBJ1-2; CDR3 DNA: TGTGCCATCAGTGAGGGCCTCTATGGCTACACCTTC; CDR3 protein: CAISEGLYGYTF
clone size: .; V gene: TRBV27; D gene: TRBD1; CDR3 length: 15; J gene: TRBJ1-3; CDR3 DNA: TGTGCCAGCAGACAAGACAGGGGTCCTGGAAACACCATATATTTT; CDR3 protein: CASRQDRGPGNTIYF
clone size: .; V gene: TRBV6-1; D gene: TRBD2; CDR3 length: 13; J gene: TRBJ2-1; CDR3 DNA: TGTGCCATCCTCCCTAGCGGGAGACGTGAGCAGTTCTTC; CDR3 protein: CAILPSGRREQFF
clone size: few; V gene: TRBV28; D gene: .; CDR3 length: 14; J gene: TRBJ1-4; CDR3 DNA: TGTGCCAGCAGTCCCCGATTCGGGGATGAAAAACTGTTTTTT; CDR3 protein: CASSPRFGDEKLFF
clone size: .; V gene: TRBV27; D gene: TRBD1; CDR3 length: 17; J gene: TRBJ2-2; CDR3 DNA: TGTGCCAGCAGTTTAATGCGGACAGGGAGAGGTCTCGGGGAGCTGTTTTTT; CDR3 protein: CASSLMRTGRGLGELFF
clone size: .; V gene: TRBV18; D gene: TRBD1; CDR3 length: 13; J gene: TRBJ1-1; CDR3 DNA: TGTGCCGGCAGACAGGGTATGAACACTGAAGCTTTCTTT; CDR3 protein: CAGRQGMNTEAFF
clone size: .; V gene: TRBV27; D gene: .; CDR3 length: 15; J gene: TRBJ2-2; CDR3 DNA: TGTGCCACCAGGAGGGACAGACCCTACACCGGGGAGCTGTTTTTT; CDR3 protein: CATRRDRPYTGELFF
clone size: .; V gene: TRBV7-8; D gene: TRBD1; CDR3 length: 16; J gene: TRBJ1-3; CDR3 DNA: TGTGCCAGCAGCTTAGCAGGGACAGGTAGTGGAAACACCATATATTTT; CDR3 protein: CASSLAGTGSGNTIYF
clone size: once; V gene: TRBV7-8; D gene: .; CDR3 length: 16; J gene: TRBJ2-5; CDR3 DNA: TGTGCCAGCAGCTTAACCCGATTCGGGAGTCAAGAGACCCAGTACTTC; CDR3 protein: CASSLTRFGSQETQYF
clone size: .; V gene: TRBV5-1; D gene: .; CDR3 length: 15; J gene: TRBJ2-2; CDR3 DNA: TGCGCCAGCAGCTTGGACGCGGGTGTCACCGGGGAGCTGTTTTTT; CDR3 protein: CASSLDAGVTGELFF